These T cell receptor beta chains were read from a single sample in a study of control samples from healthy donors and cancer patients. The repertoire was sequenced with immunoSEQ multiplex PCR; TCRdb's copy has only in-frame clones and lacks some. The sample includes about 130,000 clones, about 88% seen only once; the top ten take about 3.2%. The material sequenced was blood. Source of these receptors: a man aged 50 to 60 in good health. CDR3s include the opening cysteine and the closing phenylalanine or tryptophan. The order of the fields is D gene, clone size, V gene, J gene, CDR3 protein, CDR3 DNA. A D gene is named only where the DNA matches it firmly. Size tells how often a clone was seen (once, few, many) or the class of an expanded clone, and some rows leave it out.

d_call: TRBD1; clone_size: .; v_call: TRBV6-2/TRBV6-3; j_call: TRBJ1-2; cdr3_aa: CASNPGMAGGFGYTF; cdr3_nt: TGTGCCAGCAACCCGGGGATGGCAGGGGGATTTGGCTACACCTTC
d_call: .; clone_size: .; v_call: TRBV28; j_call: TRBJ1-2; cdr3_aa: CASSLVDVPNYGYTF; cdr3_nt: TGTGCCAGCAGTTTAGTGGACGTACCTAACTATGGCTACACCTTC
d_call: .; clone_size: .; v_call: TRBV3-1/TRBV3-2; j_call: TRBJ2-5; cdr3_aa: CASSQVGGGWVETQYF; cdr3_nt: TGTGCCAGCAGCCAAGTGGGCGGGGGCTGGGTAGAGACCCAGTACTTC
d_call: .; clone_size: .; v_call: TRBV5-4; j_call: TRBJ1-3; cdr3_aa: CASSLIGNRLGNTIYF; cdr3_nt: TGTGCCAGCAGCTTGATCGGGAATCGGCTTGGGAACACCATATATTTT
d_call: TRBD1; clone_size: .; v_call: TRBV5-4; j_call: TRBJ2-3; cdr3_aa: CASRPRQGLGDTQYF; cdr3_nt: TGTGCCAGCAGGCCCCGACAGGGGTTGGGAGATACGCAGTATTTT
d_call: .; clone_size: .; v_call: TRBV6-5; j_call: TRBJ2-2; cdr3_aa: CAEGNFNTGELFF; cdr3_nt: TGTGCAGAGGGTAATTTTAACACCGGGGAGCTGTTTTTT
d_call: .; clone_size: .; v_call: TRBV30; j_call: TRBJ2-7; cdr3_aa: CACQFGGAHYEQYF; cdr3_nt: TGTGCCTGCCAGTTTGGGGGGGCTCACTACGAGCAGTACTTC
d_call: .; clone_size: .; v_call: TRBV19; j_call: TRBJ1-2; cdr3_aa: CASSTLTGPSYGYTF; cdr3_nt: TGTGCCAGTAGTACACTGACAGGACCGAGCTATGGCTACACCTTC
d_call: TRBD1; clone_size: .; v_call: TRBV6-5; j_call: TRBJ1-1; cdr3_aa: CASSYSTGGLFF; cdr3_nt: TGTGCCAGCAGTTACTCGACAGGGGGCCTATTCTTT
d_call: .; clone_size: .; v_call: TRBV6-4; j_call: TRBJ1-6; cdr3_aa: CASFYLPQGRVNSPLHF; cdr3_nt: TGTGCCAGCTTTTATTTACCTCAGGGGAGGGTCAATTCACCCCTCCACTTT
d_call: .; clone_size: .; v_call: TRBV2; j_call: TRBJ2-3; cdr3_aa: CASDRGMGTDTQYF; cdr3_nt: TGTGCCAGCGATAGAGGGATGGGCACAGATACGCAGTATTTT
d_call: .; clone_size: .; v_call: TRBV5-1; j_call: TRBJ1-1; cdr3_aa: CASSLGSGATEAFF; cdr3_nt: TGCGCCAGCAGCTTGGGGTCGGGGGCGACTGAAGCTTTCTTT
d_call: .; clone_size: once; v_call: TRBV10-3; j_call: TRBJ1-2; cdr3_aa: CAISESQQEHGYTF; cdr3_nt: TGTGCCATCAGTGAGTCACAACAGGAACATGGCTACACCTTC
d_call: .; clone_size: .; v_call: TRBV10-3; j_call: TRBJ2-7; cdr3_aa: CAISEGYEQYF; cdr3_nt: TGTGCCATCAGTGAGGGGTACGAGCAGTACTTC
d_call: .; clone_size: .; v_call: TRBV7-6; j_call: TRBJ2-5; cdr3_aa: CASSSEIWETQYF; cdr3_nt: TGTGCCAGCAGCTCAGAGATTTGGGAGACCCAGTACTTC
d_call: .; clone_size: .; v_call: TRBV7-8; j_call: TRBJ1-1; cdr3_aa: CASSLFFGVDTEAFF; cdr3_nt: TGTGCCAGCAGCTTATTTTTCGGGGTGGACACTGAAGCTTTCTTT
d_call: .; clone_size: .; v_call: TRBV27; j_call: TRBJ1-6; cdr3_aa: CASNPQWGSLNSPLHF; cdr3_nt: TGTGCCAGCAACCCTCAGTGGGGGTCACTTAATTCACCCCTCCACTTT
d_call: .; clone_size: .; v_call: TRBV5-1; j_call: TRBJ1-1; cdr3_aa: CASSLDGRIHNTEAFF; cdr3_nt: TGCGCCAGCAGCTTGGACGGACGGATCCATAACACTGAAGCTTTCTTT
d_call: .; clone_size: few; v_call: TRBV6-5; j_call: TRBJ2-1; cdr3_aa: CASSPQIEFYNEQFF; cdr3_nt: TGTGCCAGCAGTCCCCAGATCGAGTTTTACAATGAGCAGTTCTTC
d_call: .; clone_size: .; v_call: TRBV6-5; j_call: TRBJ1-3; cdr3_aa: CASIQNSGNTIYF; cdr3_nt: TGTGCCAGCATCCAGAACTCTGGAAACACCATATATTTT
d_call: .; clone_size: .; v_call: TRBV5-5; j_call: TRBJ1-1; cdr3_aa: CASSLNEDTEAFF; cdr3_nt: TGTGCCAGCAGTCTAAATGAGGACACTGAAGCTTTCTTT
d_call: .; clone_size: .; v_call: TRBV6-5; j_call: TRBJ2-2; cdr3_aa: CASSSGGEGYTGELFF; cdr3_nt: TGTGCCAGCAGTTCAGGGGGGGAGGGATACACCGGGGAGCTGTTTTTT
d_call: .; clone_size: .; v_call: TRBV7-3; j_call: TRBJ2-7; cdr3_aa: CASSLGVGGPYEQYF; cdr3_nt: TGTGCCAGCAGCTTAGGGGTCGGGGGTCCCTACGAGCAGTACTTC
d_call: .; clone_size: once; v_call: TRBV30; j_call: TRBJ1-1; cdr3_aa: CAWKGATEAFF; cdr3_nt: TGTGCCTGGAAGGGTGCCACTGAAGCTTTCTTT
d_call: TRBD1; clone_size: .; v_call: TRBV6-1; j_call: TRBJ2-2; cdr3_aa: CASSEEDRGRFSLRNTGELFF; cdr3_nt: TGTGCCAGCAGTGAAGAAGACAGGGGGCGTTTTTCGTTGAGGAACACCGGGGAGCTGTTTTTT
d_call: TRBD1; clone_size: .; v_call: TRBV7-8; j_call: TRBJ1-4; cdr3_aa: CASSPRDRAYEKLFF; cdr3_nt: TGTGCCAGCAGCCCCAGGGACAGAGCCTATGAAAAACTGTTTTTT
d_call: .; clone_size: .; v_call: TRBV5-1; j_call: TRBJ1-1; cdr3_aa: CASSLAGNAEAFF; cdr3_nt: TGCGCCAGCAGCTTGGCAGGGAACGCTGAAGCTTTCTTT
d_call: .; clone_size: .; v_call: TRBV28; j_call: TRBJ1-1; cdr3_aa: CASKTNTEAFF; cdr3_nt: TGTGCCAGCAAAACGAACACTGAAGCTTTCTTT
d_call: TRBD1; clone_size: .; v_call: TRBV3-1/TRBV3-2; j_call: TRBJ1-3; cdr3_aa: CASSRKGAGGNTIYF; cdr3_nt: TGTGCCAGCAGCCGGAAGGGGGCCGGAGGAAACACCATATATTTT
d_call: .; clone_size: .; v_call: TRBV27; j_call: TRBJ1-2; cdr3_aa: CASSLSGGVLHYGYTF; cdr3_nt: TGTGCCAGCAGTTTATCGGGAGGGGTTCTTCACTATGGCTACACCTTC
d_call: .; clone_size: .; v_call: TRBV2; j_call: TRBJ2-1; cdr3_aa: CASSGYSELTSYNEQFF; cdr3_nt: TGTGCCAGCAGTGGTTACTCGGAACTCACCTCCTACAATGAGCAGTTCTTC
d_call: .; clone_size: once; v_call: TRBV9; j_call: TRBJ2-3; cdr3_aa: CASSPHLAAGTDTQYF; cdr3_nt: TGTGCCAGCAGCCCTCATTTGGCAGCAGGCACAGATACGCAGTATTTT
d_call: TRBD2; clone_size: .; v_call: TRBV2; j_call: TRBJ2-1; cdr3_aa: CASRRLAGGRNEQFF; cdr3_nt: TGTGCCAGCAGACGACTAGCGGGGGGGCGCAATGAGCAGTTCTTC
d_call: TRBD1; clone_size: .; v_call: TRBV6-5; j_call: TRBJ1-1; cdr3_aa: CASRLNRGVNTEAFF; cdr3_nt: TGTGCCAGCAGACTGAACAGGGGTGTCAACACTGAAGCTTTCTTT
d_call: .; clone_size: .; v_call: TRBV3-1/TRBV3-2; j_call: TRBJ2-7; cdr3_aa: CASSQSLQTAYEQYF; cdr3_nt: TGTGCCAGCAGCCAATCTCTGCAGACCGCCTACGAGCAGTACTTC
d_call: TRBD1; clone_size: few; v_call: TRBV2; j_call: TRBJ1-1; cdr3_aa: CASSAGQGETEAFF; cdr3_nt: TGTGCCAGCAGTGCGGGACAGGGTGAAACTGAAGCTTTCTTT
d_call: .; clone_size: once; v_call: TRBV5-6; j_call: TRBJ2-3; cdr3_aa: CASSLRTPQRDTQYF; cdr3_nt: TGTGCCAGCAGCTTGAGGACACCCCAAAGGGATACGCAGTATTTT
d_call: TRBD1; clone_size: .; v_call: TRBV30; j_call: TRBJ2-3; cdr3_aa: CAWGAHVTGGADTQYF; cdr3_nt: TGTGCCTGGGGTGCCCATGTGACAGGGGGCGCAGATACGCAGTATTTT
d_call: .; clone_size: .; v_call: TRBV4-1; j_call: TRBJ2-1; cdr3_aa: CASSSRSTTGANEQFF; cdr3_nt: TGCGCCAGCAGCTCAAGATCCACAACGGGAGCCAATGAGCAGTTCTTC
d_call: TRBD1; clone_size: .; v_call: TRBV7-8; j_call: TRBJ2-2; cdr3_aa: CASSFWGSRDSTGELFF; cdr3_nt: TGTGCCAGCAGCTTTTGGGGCTCTCGGGACAGCACCGGGGAGCTGTTTTTT
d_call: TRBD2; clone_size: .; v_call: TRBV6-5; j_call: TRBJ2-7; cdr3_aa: CASSNKIAGAYEQYF; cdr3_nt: TGTGCCAGCAGTAACAAAATAGCGGGGGCTTACGAGCAGTACTTC
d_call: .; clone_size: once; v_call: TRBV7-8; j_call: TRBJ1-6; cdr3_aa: CASSLEAGLGNSPLHF; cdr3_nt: TGTGCCAGCAGCTTAGAGGCGGGTCTTGGTAATTCACCCCTCCACTTT
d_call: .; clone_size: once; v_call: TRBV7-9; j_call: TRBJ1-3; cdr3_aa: CASSFDGGSGNTIYF; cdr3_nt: TGTGCCAGCAGCTTTGACGGTGGCTCTGGAAACACCATATATTTT
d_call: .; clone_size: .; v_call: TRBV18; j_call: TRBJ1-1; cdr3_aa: CASSPGGRNTEAFF; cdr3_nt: TGTGCCAGCTCACCGGGGGGGAGGAACACTGAAGCTTTCTTT